This section outlines one T cell receptor (beta chain) sequence together with its context. This sample is drawn from a study of blood T cell repertoires in COVID-19. The wider study: Sites across the United States, Italy and Spain contributed samples from acute and convalescent COVID-19.

Authors' processing steps: Nucleated cell counts were estimated from reference gene primer amplification. Sequencing was performed with immunoSEQ multiplex PCR; in TCRdb, only in-frame clones are kept and a portion is missing. The V and J calls and clone size are taken from that table; D and trimming were inferred from the DNA. The sample lists around 300,000 clones; 75% to 90% were seen once. This CDR3 region has 15 residues. V lost 1 base and J lost 11; bases outside the gene matches: 10. Per germline, CDR1 LNHDA and CDR2 SQIVND (reference sequence). The chain combines TRBV19 with TRBJ1-1, with TRBD1 identical over 10 bases. The clonotype was recovered from a woman aged 70-85 years with acute or convalescent COVID-19. Sample: peripheral blood. CDR3 coding DNA: TGTGCCAGTAGTATAGCCCGACAGGGGGCTGGTGAGGCTTTCTTT. Residues: CASSIARQGAGEAFF. Full variable domain (missing parts from reference TRBV19 and TRBJ1-1): DGGITQSPKYLFRKEGQNVTLSCEQNLNHDAMYWYRQDPGQGLRLIYYSQIVNDFQKGDIAEGYSVSREKKESFPLTVTSAQKNPTAFYLCASSIARQGAGEAFFGQGTRLTVV.